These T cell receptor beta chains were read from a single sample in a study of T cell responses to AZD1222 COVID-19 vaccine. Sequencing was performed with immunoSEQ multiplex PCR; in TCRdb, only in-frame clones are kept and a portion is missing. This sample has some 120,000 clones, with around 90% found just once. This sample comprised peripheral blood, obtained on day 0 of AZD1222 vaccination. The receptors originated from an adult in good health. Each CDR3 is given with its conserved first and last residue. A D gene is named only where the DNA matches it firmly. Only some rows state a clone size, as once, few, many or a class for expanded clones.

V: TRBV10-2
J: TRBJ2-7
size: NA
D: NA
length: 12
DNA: TGCGCCAGCAGTGAGTCGGGTCTAGAGCAGTACTTC
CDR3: CASSESGLEQYF

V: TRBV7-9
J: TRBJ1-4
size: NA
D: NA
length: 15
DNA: TGTGCCAGCAGCCCCAGGGGCAGGATCAATGAAAAACTGTTTTTT
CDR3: CASSPRGRINEKLFF

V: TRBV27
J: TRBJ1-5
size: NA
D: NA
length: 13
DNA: TGTGCCAGCAGCCGCCGCCTGAATCAGCCCCAGCATTTT
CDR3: CASSRRLNQPQHF

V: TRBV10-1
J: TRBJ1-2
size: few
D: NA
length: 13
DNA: TGCGCCAGCAGTGGCCGAGCCGGGGGTGGCTACACCTTC
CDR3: CASSGRAGGGYTF

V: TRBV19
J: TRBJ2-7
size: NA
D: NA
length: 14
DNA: TGTGCCAGTGGCCCGGACTCGAGCTCCTACGAGCAGTACTTC
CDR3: CASGPDSSSYEQYF

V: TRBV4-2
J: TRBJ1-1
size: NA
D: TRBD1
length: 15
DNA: TGTGCCAGCAGCCCGACAGGGGATCGGAGGACTGAAGCTTTCTTT
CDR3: CASSPTGDRRTEAFF

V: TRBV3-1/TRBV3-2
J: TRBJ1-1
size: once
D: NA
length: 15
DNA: TGTGCCAGCAGCGTTGCAGGGTCCCTGAACACTGAAGCTTTCTTT
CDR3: CASSVAGSLNTEAFF

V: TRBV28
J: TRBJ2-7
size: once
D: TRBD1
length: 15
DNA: TGTGCCAGCAGTTCCACAGGGGGGAGCTCCTACGAGCAGTACTTC
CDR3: CASSSTGGSSYEQYF

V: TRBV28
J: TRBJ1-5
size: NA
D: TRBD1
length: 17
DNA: TGTGCCAGCAGTAAGTCCAGACAGGGGCCCTTCTTGATTCCCCAGCATTTT
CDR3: CASSKSRQGPFLIPQHF

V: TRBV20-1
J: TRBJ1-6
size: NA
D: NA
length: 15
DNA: TGCAGTGCTAGTGGCAGGTCGGGCTTATTTTCACCCCTCCACTTT
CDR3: CSASGRSGLFSPLHF

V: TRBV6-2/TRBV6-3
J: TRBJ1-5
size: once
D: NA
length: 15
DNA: TGTGCCAGCAGCCCCCAGAGGGGGGGCAGCCAGCCCCAGCATTTT
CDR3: CASSPQRGGSQPQHF

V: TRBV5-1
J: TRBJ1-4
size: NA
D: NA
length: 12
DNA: TGCGCCAGCAGCTTGGGGAATGAAAAACTGTTTTTT
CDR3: CASSLGNEKLFF

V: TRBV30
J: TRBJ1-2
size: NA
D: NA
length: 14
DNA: TGTGCCTGGAGTGTAATTCCAGGCGGCTATGGCTACACCTTC
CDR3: CAWSVIPGGYGYTF

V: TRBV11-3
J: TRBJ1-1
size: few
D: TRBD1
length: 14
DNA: TGTGCCAGCAGCCAGGGGGATGGAATAACTGAAGCTTTCTTT
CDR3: CASSQGDGITEAFF

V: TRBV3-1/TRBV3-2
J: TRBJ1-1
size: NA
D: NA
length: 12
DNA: TGTGCCAGCAGCCAAGATCAGGTCGGAGCTTTCTTT
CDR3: CASSQDQVGAFF

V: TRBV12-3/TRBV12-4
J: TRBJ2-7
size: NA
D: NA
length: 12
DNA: TGTGCCAGCAGTCCTGGGCGAACGGAGCAGTACTTC
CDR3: CASSPGRTEQYF

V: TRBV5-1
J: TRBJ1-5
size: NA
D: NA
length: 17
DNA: TGCGCCAGCAAGTACTCCGGGAGGGGCGGAAACAATCAGCCCCAGCATTTT
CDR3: CASKYSGRGGNNQPQHF

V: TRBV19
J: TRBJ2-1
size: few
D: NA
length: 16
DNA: TGTGCCAGTAGTAACCCCACTCGGAGCTCCTACAATGAGCAGTTCTTC
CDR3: CASSNPTRSSYNEQFF

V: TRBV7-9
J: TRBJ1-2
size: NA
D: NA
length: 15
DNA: TGTGCCAGCAGCTTAAAAGCCGGACCAAACTATGGCTACACCTTC
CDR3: CASSLKAGPNYGYTF

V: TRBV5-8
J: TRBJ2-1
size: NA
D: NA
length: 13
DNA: TGTGCCAGCAGCCCTACAGGATACAATGAGCAGTTCTTC
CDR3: CASSPTGYNEQFF

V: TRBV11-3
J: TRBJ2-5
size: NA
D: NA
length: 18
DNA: TGTGCCAGCAGCTTAGGGGTCTCCTGGACTAACGACCAAGAGACCCAGTACTTC
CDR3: CASSLGVSWTNDQETQYF

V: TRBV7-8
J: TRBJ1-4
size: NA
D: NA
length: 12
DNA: TGTGCCAGCAGCCGACTACAGGGAGAACTGTTTTTT
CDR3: CASSRLQGELFF

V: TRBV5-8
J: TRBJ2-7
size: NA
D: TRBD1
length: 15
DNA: TGTGCCAGCAGCTTAGGACAGGGTATGACCTACGAGCAGTACTTC
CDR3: CASSLGQGMTYEQYF

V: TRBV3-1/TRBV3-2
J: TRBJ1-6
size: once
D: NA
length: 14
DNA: TGTGCCAGCAGCCAAGGAGGCAGGGATTCACCCCTCCACTTT
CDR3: CASSQGGRDSPLHF

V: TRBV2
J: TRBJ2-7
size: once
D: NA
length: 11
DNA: TGTGCCAGCAGGACGGGTTACGAGCAGTACTTC
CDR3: CASRTGYEQYF